The clone carrying this T cell receptor (beta chain) was counted between two and nine times. The sample originates from a study of neurological immune-mediated disorders. The trim removed 0 bases at V and 8 bases at J, leaving 10 bases unmatched. The CDR3 totals 16 residues. Germline CDR1 SEHNR, CDR2 FQNEAQ (reference sequence). Each CDR3 protein gets one entry after TCRdb re-called the 5' RACE reads with MiXCR. The repertoire includes roughly 76,000 distinct CDR3 sequences, around an eighth of them detected once, and 6.5% to 8% sits in the top ten. This chain connects TRBV7-9 to TRBJ2-1; 7 bases are a match to TRBD1. This clonotype was obtained from a woman aged 50 to 60 in good health. Sequenced sample: PBMCs. CDR3 in DNA: TGTGCCAGCAGCTTAGCTCGGCTAACAGGGGCTGATGAGCAGTTCTTC. Protein: CASSLARLTGADEQFF.